These 18 T cell receptor beta chains originate from one sample sequenced in a study of cytomegalovirus exposure and HLA in healthy donors. In the PCR, 60 Vbeta and 13 Jbeta primers were used. Clones were sequenced by immunoSEQ multiplex PCR, and TCRdb holds only the in-frame ones, with some missing. The sample includes 85,000 to 90,000 clones, approximately 72% seen only once; the top ten take roughly 9.1%. Material for sequencing was PBMCs. The origin of the receptors is a man aged 25-45 years in good health and CMV-seropositive.

The chain carries TRBV5-1 and TRBJ2-5; TRBD1 aligns across 8 bases. The DNA matches TRBJ2-7 better at its end, which makes the J call doubtful. This CDR3 has 13 amino acids. Germline V gives CDR1 SGHRS, CDR2 YFSETQ. CDR3 sequence: CASTDRGGDEQYF. Written as DNA, the CDR3 is TGCGCCAGCACAGACAGGGGAGGCGACGAGCAGTACTTC.

This clone appeared a single time. The chain's CDR3 is CASTQGVAGELFF. The DNA of the CDR3 is TGTGCCAGTACCCAGGGTGTAGCCGGGGAGCTGTTTTTT. The rearrangement uses TRBV19 and TRBJ2-2; a weak D match, TRBD1 (5 bases). Germline V gene sequence: CDR1 LNHDA, CDR2 SQIVND (reference sequence). V was pared by 7 bases and J by 6 bases, with 12 bases between. The CDR3 is made up of 13 amino acids.

The chain recombines TRBV19 with TRBJ2-1; D is perhaps TRBD2 (5 bases). The CDR3 totals 12 residues. The germline CDR1 and CDR2 sequences are LNHDA and SQIVND (reference sequence). V lost 5 bases, J lost 8 bases, and 10 bases lay in between. CDR3 loop: CASSSSGHEQFF. In DNA, the CDR3 is TGTGCCAGTAGTTCGAGCGGCCATGAGCAGTTCTTC.

The chain is built from TRBV19 and TRBJ2-1, with 7 nucleotides matching TRBD2. The V gene end was trimmed by 3 bases and the J gene end by 3 bases; junction bases not matched to a gene: 5. Germline CDR1 and CDR2: LNHDA and SQIVND (reference sequence). This CDR3 comprises 15 residues. The CDR3 is CASSIAGDYYNEQFF. In DNA, the CDR3 is TGTGCCAGTAGTATCGCGGGGGATTACTACAATGAGCAGTTCTTC.

This chain uses TRBV6-1 with TRBJ1-5, with a weak D call TRBD1 (5 bases). Trimming took 2 bases from V and 2 from J, leaving 19 bases between them. Germline loops: CDR1 MNHNS, CDR2 SASEGT. The length of the CDR3 is 18 residues. In DNA, the CDR3 is TGTGCCAGCAGTGAAATGTCGTTTGGAGGGGATGGCAATCAGCCCCAGCATTTT. This codes for CASSEMSFGGDGNQPQHF.

The chain has TRBV19 and TRBJ1-1; TRBD1 matches at 7 bases. The junction had 14 bases not matched to a gene; V was cut back by 5 bases and J by 5 bases. The V gene's germline CDR1 is LNHDA and CDR2 SQIVND (reference sequence). This CDR3 is 16 amino acids long. CDR3 sequence: CASSPRPGGRGTEAFF. CDR3 nucleotides: TGTGCCAGTAGTCCGAGACCAGGGGGTAGAGGGACTGAAGCTTTCTTT.

The genes are TRBV27 and TRBJ2-2, with TRBD2 matching over 13 bases. Trimming removed 2 bases from V and 3 bases from J; junction bases left unmatched: 3. CDR3 length: 17 amino acids. The germline gives CDR1 MNHEY, CDR2 SMNVEV (reference sequence). CDR3 amino acids: CASSLTTSGGYTGELFF. In nucleotides, the CDR3 is TGTGCCAGCAGTTTAACGACTAGCGGGGGGTACACCGGGGAGCTGTTTTTT.

This clone was counted once. The same CDR3 also results from other DNA sequences found in this sample. The gene calls are TRBV10-2 and TRBJ1-2, with D maybe TRBD1 (6 bases). Germline lookup yields CDR1 WSHSY and CDR2 SAAADI. The CDR3 has 15 amino acids. Trimming removed 0 bases from V and 4 bases from J, with 12 bases in between. CDR3 protein: CASSESTTGPYGYTF. CDR3 DNA: TGCGCCAGCAGTGAGTCGACAACAGGGCCCTATGGCTACACCTTC.

The chain joins TRBV6-5 to TRBJ2-7; unclear D gene. V dropped 2 bases and J dropped 3 bases, with 8 bases sitting between them. Germline loops: CDR1 MNHEY, CDR2 SVGAGI. CDR3 size: 13 residues. The CDR3 loop is CASSYVPGYEQYF. In nucleotides, the CDR3 is TGTGCCAGCAGTTACGTTCCGGGCTACGAGCAGTACTTC.

The chain recombines TRBV5-6 with TRBJ2-6; D ambiguous. Trimming took off 0 bases at V and 0 bases at J, with 4 bases between the two ends. Per germline, CDR1 SGHDT and CDR2 YYEEEE. The CDR3 totals 15 residues. CDR3 coding DNA: TGTGCCAGCAGCTTGGTGTACTCTGGGGCCAACGTCCTGACTTTC. Translation: CASSLVYSGANVLTF.

This chain joins TRBV5-4 and TRBJ2-5, with 9 bases matching TRBD1. Germline V CDR1 and CDR2: SGHNT, YYREEE (reference sequence). The V gene end was trimmed by 5 bases and the J gene end by 5 bases; junction bases not matched to a gene: 7. The CDR3 has 14 residues. The DNA of the CDR3 is TGTGCCAGCAGTTCTACAGGGGGCCGGGAGACCCAGTACTTC. Its protein product is CASSSTGGRETQYF.

The chain uses TRBV30 and TRBJ1-6; TRBD1 matches 9 bases. The CDR3 totals 15 residues. Germline CDR1 is GTSNPN and CDR2 is SVGIG (reference sequence). V trimming: 1 base; J trimming: 9 bases; junction bases outside the gene matches: 7. Here the CDR3 DNA reads TGTGCCTGGAGTGACGGGACAGGGATCGCTTCACCCCTCCACTTT. Its protein product is CAWSDGTGIASPLHF.

The V and J genes are TRBV11-2 and TRBJ1-1; 12 bases are a match to TRBD1. Germline V gives CDR1 SGHAT, CDR2 FQNNGV. V lost 5 bases and J lost 1; bases outside the gene matches: 14. This CDR3 spans 19 amino acids. The CDR3 bases are TGTGCCAGCAGCCCTCAACTCCGGGACAGGGGGCGGAGGAACACTGAAGCTTTCTTT. Translated: CASSPQLRDRGRRNTEAFF.

The chain recombines TRBV19 with TRBJ1-1, with TRBD1 matching over 7 bases. The ends lost 6 bases at V and 1 base at J; junction bases unmatched: 5. Germline loops: CDR1 LNHDA, CDR2 SQIVND (reference sequence). The CDR3 totals 14 residues. The DNA of the CDR3 is TGTGCCAGTAGGCTCAGGGGGGAGAACACTGAAGCTTTCTTT. Translated, it gives CASRLRGENTEAFF. The full variable domain, completed using reference TRBV19 and TRBJ1-1, is DGGITQSPKYLFRKEGQNVTLSCEQNLNHDAMYWYRQDPGQGLRLIYYSQIVNDFQKGDIAEGYSVSREKKESFPLTVTSAQKNPTAFYLCASRLRGENTEAFFGQGTRLTVV.

Note on this clone: A junction end diverges from the germline sequence, so it may reflect a read error. V and J are TRBV7-9 and TRBJ1-6; the match to TRBD1 covers 9 bases. Germline V CDR1 and CDR2: SEHNR, FQNEAQ (reference sequence). The CDR3 consists of 15 residues. Written as DNA, the CDR3 is TGTTCCAGCAGCTTATCGGGACAGGGAATTTCACCCCTCCACTTT. Encoded protein: CSSSLSGQGISPLHF.

This chain connects TRBV28 to TRBJ2-4, with unresolved D. The CDR3 has 16 residues. The germline gives CDR1 MDHEN, CDR2 SYDVKM. V was clipped by 4 bases and J by 0 bases, with 13 bases between them. The CDR3 nucleotides are TGTGCCAGCAGTTCACCTGGCCTCCAAGCCAAAAACATTCAGTACTTC. Translation: CASSSPGLQAKNIQYF.

The chain employs TRBV2 and TRBJ1-5; D unclear. Germline V CDR1 and CDR2: SNHLY, FYNNEI. Trimming cost V 6 bases and J 1 base, with 7 bases left between them. The length of the CDR3 is 13 residues. The CDR3: CASRLISNQPQHF. CDR3 in DNA: TGTGCCAGCAGGTTAATCAGCAATCAGCCCCAGCATTTT.

The gene calls are TRBV5-1 and TRBJ2-3, with D tentatively TRBD1 (5 bases). Germline loops: CDR1 SGHRS, CDR2 YFSETQ. The CDR3 contains 17 residues. Trimming stripped 0 bases from V and 2 bases from J, with 16 bases between. The CDR3 protein is CASSLASRGQFTDTQYF. CDR3 sequence (DNA): TGCGCCAGCAGCTTGGCGTCACGAGGACAATTCACAGATACGCAGTATTTT.